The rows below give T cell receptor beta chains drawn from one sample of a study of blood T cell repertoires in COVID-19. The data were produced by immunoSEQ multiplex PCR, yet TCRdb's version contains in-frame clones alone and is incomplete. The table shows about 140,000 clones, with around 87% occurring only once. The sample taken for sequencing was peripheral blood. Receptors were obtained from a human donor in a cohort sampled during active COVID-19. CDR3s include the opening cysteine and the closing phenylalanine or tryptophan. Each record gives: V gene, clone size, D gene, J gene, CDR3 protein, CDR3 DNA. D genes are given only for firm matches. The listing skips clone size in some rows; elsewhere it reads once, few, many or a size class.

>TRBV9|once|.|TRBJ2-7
CASSVASGVNEQYF
TGTGCCAGCAGCGTAGCTTCGGGAGTTAACGAGCAGTACTTC
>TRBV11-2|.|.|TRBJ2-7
CASSLNPTGNYEQYF
TGTGCCAGCAGTTTAAACCCGACGGGGAACTACGAGCAGTACTTC
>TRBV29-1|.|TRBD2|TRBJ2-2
CSVRRGEDGELFF
TGCAGCGTCCGCCGGGGGGAGGACGGGGAGCTGTTTTTT
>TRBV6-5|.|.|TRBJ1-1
CASSFDKNTEAFF
TGTGCCAGCAGCTTCGACAAGAACACTGAAGCTTTCTTT
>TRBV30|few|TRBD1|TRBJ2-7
CAWSPGTASYEQYF
TGTGCCTGGAGTCCCGGGACAGCATCCTACGAGCAGTACTTC
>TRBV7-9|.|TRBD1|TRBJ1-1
CASSPSLTTGRNGEAFF
TGTGCCAGCAGCCCTAGCCTGACGACAGGGAGAAATGGTGAAGCTTTCTTT
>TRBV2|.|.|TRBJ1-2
CASNSDSLTNYGYTF
TGTGCCAGCAATTCGGACAGCCTAACCAACTATGGCTACACCTTC
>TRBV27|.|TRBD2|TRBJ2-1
CASSFRTSGRNEQFF
TGTGCCAGCAGTTTTCGGACTAGCGGGAGGAATGAGCAGTTCTTC
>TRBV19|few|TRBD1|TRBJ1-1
CASSMNSGTGTTFF
TGTGCCAGTAGTATGAACTCCGGGACAGGGACAACTTTCTTT
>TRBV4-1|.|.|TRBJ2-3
CASSPDRSTDTQYF
TGCGCCAGCAGCCCGGACAGAAGCACAGATACGCAGTATTTT
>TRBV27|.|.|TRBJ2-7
CASSPMRVESYEQYF
TGTGCCAGCAGTCCCATGCGGGTGGAATCCTACGAGCAGTACTTC
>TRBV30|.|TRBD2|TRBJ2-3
CAWSVGLAGGGADTQYF
TGTGCCTGGAGTGTGGGACTAGCGGGAGGGGGAGCAGATACGCAGTATTTT
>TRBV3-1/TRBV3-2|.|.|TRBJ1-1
CASSHVGGSRDTEAFF
TGTGCCAGCAGCCATGTCGGAGGATCTCGGGACACTGAAGCTTTCTTT
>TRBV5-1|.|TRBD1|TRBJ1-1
CASSLGTGWNTEAFF
TGCGCCAGCAGCTTAGGGACAGGGTGGAACACTGAAGCTTTCTTT
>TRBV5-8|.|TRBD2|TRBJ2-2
CASRLAGLAGVTGELFF
TGTGCCAGCAGGCTAGCGGGACTAGCGGGAGTAACCGGGGAGCTGTTTTTT
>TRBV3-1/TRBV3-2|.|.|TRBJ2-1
CASRQGQSNNEQFF
TGTGCCAGCAGACAGGGACAATCAAACAATGAGCAGTTCTTC
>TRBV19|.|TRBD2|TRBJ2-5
CASSMGATSGSFRETQYF
TGTGCCAGTAGTATGGGGGCTACTAGCGGGAGTTTCAGGGAGACCCAGTACTTC
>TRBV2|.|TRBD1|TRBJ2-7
CASSFGQGRGSYEQYF
TGTGCCAGCAGTTTCGGACAGGGCAGGGGATCCTACGAGCAGTACTTC
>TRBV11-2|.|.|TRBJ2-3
CASSLESQGKWGADTQYF
TGTGCCAGCAGCTTAGAATCCCAAGGAAAGTGGGGCGCAGATACGCAGTATTTT
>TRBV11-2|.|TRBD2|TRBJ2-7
CASSLYIVAGGPVEQYF
TGTGCCAGCAGCTTATACATTGTTGCGGGAGGGCCGGTCGAGCAGTACTTC
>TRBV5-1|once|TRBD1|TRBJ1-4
CASSWGDRGDEKLFF
TGCGCCAGCAGCTGGGGCGACAGGGGGGATGAAAAACTGTTTTTT
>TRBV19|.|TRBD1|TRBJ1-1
CASSIAHRGTEAFF
TGTGCCAGTAGTATAGCGCACAGGGGGACTGAAGCTTTCTTT
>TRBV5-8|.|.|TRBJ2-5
CASSLGLGLQETQYF
TGTGCCAGCAGCTTGGGCCTGGGACTGCAAGAGACCCAGTACTTC
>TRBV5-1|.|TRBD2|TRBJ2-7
CASSSLAATYEQYF
TGCGCCAGCAGCTCACTAGCGGCCACCTACGAGCAGTACTTC
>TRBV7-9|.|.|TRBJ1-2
CASSPHAGGYTF
TGTGCCAGCAGCCCCCATGCTGGCGGCTACACCTTC
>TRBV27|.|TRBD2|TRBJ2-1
CASSRTSGRKNEQFF
TGTGCCAGCAGTCGTACTAGCGGGAGGAAAAATGAGCAGTTCTTC
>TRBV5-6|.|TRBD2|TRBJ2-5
CASSLFPGLADQETQYF
TGTGCCAGCAGCTTGTTCCCGGGACTAGCGGACCAAGAGACCCAGTACTTC
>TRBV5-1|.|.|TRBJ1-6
CASSKGRTENSPLHF
TGCGCCAGCAGTAAAGGGCGGACAGAGAATTCACCCCTCCACTTT
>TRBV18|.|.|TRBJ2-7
CASSPVASYEQYF
TGTGCCAGCTCACCAGTCGCGTCCTACGAGCAGTACTTC
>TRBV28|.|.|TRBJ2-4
CASSFGKNIQYF
TGTGCCAGCAGCTTCGGGAAAAACATTCAGTACTTC
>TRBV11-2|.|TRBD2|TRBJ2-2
CASSSRLAGGSNTGELFF
TGTGCCAGCAGCTCGCGACTAGCGGGGGGCTCGAACACCGGGGAGCTGTTTTTT